This T cell receptor beta chain was retrieved from a study of human thymus T cells. The CDR3 is 16 amino acids. The germline V and J ends were trimmed by 0 bases and 0 bases, with 11 bases remaining between them. The germline V gene has CDR1 KGHSH and CDR2 LQKENI. Sequenced by immunoSEQ multiplex PCR; TCRdb stores in-frame clones only, minus some. This table holds 78,000 or so clones, roughly 97% found once. The study used thymus tissue resected during corrective heart surgery. The TCR originated in a boy under two years old with a congenital heart defect but otherwise immunologically healthy. The chain links TRBV18 to TRBJ1-2; no firm D call. Sample: thymus tissue. The DNA for the CDR3 is TGTGCCAGCTCACCACCGAGGCAACGGACTAACTATGGCTACACCTTC. This codes for CASSPPRQRTNYGYTF.